This passage covers 15 T cell receptor beta chains from one sample sequenced in a study of shared clonotypes between healthy human individuals. Libraries were prepared by immunoSEQ multiplex PCR; TCRdb keeps only in-frame clonotypes and omits some of them. The sample consists of roughly 1 million clones, 75% to 80% of them appearing once. Source material: memory CD4+ T cells from PBMCs. Subset indicated: CD45RA-negative fraction. The receptors shown here come from a man aged 18-30 years in good health. Some clones in this sample may be carry-over from other donors' samples.

This chain joins TRBV9 and TRBJ1-5; the D is unclear. CDR3 length: 15 amino acids. V was pared by 4 bases and J by 5 bases, with 16 bases between. CDR1 and CDR2 from the germline V gene are SGDLS and YYNGEE. The CDR3, as DNA: TGTGCCAGCAGCCCTCGCCCGGGCCCTGATCAGCCCCAGCATTTT. Its protein is CASSPRPGPDQPQHF.

The chain joins TRBV28 to TRBJ2-7; the match to TRBD1 covers 7 bases. Losses at the gene ends were 2 bases for V and 8 bases for J; bases not matched to a gene: 6. CDR3 length: 13 residues. CDR1 MDHEN and CDR2 SYDVKM come from the germline V gene. Here the CDR3 DNA reads TGTGCCAGCAGTTTAGGGGACAGCCAGAAGCAGTACTTC. Encoded protein: CASSLGDSQKQYF.

The chain links TRBV2 to TRBJ1-4; D call uncertain. CDR3 size: 16 residues. In germline, CDR1 is SNHLY, CDR2 FYNNEI. Trimming took 5 bases from V and 0 from J, leaving 13 bases between them. DNA for the CDR3: TGTGCCAGCAGTCCCCGTCAGCCCTCAACTAATGAAAAACTGTTTTTT. Its translation: CASSPRQPSTNEKLFF.

The genes are TRBV10-3 and TRBJ2-7, with 7 bases matching TRBD1. There are 14 residues in the CDR3. Trimming cost V 0 bases and J 6 bases; bases outside gene matches: 5. Looked up from germline, CDR1 is ENHRY and CDR2 is SYGVKD. CDR3: CAISESGTEFEQYF. The CDR3 region has the DNA TGTGCCATCAGTGAGTCGGGGACAGAGTTCGAGCAGTACTTC.

The chain has TRBV5-1 and TRBJ2-1, with TRBD2 matching 8 bases. Germline lookup yields CDR1 SGHRS and CDR2 YFSETQ. With V trimmed by 3 bases and J by 5 bases, 4 bases remained unmatched. The CDR3 has 14 amino acids. Here the CDR3 DNA reads TGCGCCAGCAGCTATAAACTAGCGGACAATGAGCAGTTCTTC. Amino acids: CASSYKLADNEQFF.

This clone was observed a handful of times. V is TRBV28 and J is TRBJ1-5; 8 bases align to TRBD1. Germline CDR1 and CDR2: MDHEN and SYDVKM. This CDR3 is built from 13 residues. The V and J ends lost 4 bases and 4 bases, in that order; junction bases with no gene match: 0. Written as DNA, the CDR3 is TGTGCCAGCAGTTGGGACAGGAATCAGCCCCAGCATTTT. Protein product: CASSWDRNQPQHF.

This clone was recorded a few times. V gene TRBV2 combines with J gene TRBJ2-3; D unclear. V lost 7 bases and J 7 bases, leaving 15 bases between the germline ends. The CDR3 is 13 residues long. The germline V gene encodes CDR1 SNHLY and CDR2 FYNNEI. CDR3 amino acids: CASIRPDIYTQYF. The DNA for the CDR3 is TGTGCCAGCATCCGCCCAGACATCTATACGCAGTATTTT.

This rearrangement joins TRBV30 to TRBJ2-1, with 12 bases matching TRBD2. Germline CDR1 GTSNPN, CDR2 SVGIG (reference sequence). V was clipped by 0 bases and J by 7 bases; unmatched bases: 7. The CDR3 is 16 amino acids. CDR3 nucleotides: TGTGCCTGGAGTGTACGAGCTAGCGGGAGGGGGAATGAGCAGTTCTTC. Amino acid sequence: CAWSVRASGRGNEQFF.

Worth noting for this clone: The sample holds other DNA sequences that translate to the same CDR3. CDR3 nucleotides: TGTGCCAGCAGGCCCCCTGGCGGGGTGAACACCGGGGAGCTGTTTTTT. Translated, it gives CASRPPGGVNTGELFF. The V call is TRBV27, the J call TRBJ2-2, with TRBD2 as a possible D gene (6 bases). Germline CDR1 is MNHEY and CDR2 is SMNVEV (reference sequence). This CDR3 is 16 amino acids long. The ends were cut back, 6 bases at V and 1 base at J, with 15 bases in the middle.

The rearrangement links TRBV2 to TRBJ2-7, with 9 bases that match TRBD1. Trimming removed 8 bases from V and 3 bases from J; junction bases left unmatched: 8. The CDR3 extends over 14 amino acids. Looked up from germline, CDR1 is SNHLY and CDR2 is FYNNEI. This CDR3 reads CASQSGTGNYEQYF. Written as DNA, the CDR3 is TGTGCCAGCCAATCAGGGACAGGGAACTACGAGCAGTACTTC.

This clone has more than one count but fewer than ten. The J gene is TRBJ2-5, the V gene TRBV2; no clear D gene. Per the germline V gene, CDR1 is SNHLY and CDR2 is FYNNEI. The CDR3 loop spans 12 amino acids. V gave up 4 bases and J gave up 7 bases, with 10 bases separating them. CDR3 DNA: TGTGCCAGCAGTGCGGACCGGGTGACCCAGTACTTC. Encoded protein: CASSADRVTQYF.

This clone was found many times. The chain couples TRBV11-2 to TRBJ2-6; tentatively, D is TRBD1 or TRBD2 (5 bases each). V gave up 5 bases and J gave up 4 bases, with 12 bases separating them. The CDR3 totals 15 residues. Germline V CDR1 and CDR2: SGHAT, FQNNGV. CDR3 DNA: TGTGCCAGCAGCCTCCGGGACGTGGGGGCCAACGTCCTGACTTTC. It specifies CASSLRDVGANVLTF. The whole variable domain, remainder taken from reference TRBV11-2 and TRBJ2-6, is EAGVAQSPRYKIIEKRQSVAFWCNPISGHATLYWYQQILGQGPKLLIQFQNNGVVDDSQLPKDRFSAERLKGVDSTLKIQPAKLEDSAVYLCASSLRDVGANVLTFGAGSRLTVL.

This clone showed up just a few times. The rearrangement uses TRBV6-6 and TRBJ1-4; a weak D match, TRBD1 (5 bases). This CDR3 has 14 amino acids. Trimming took 5 bases from V and 6 from J, leaving 13 bases between them. From germline, CDR1 is MNHNY and CDR2 SVGAGI (reference sequence). The CDR3 reads CASSLHGTYEKLFF. In DNA form, the CDR3 reads TGTGCCAGCAGTCTTCACGGGACCTATGAAAAACTGTTTTTT.

The chain has TRBV25-1 and TRBJ1-5; TRBD1 is a possible D gene (5 bases). Per germline, CDR1 MGHDK and CDR2 SYGVNS. CDR3 length: 15 residues. V dropped 2 bases and J dropped 6 bases, with 14 bases sitting between them. DNA of the CDR3: TGTGCCAGCAGTGAAGCAGGGTCGTTCGGTCAGCCCCAGCATTTT. Amino acid sequence: CASSEAGSFGQPQHF.

The J gene is TRBJ2-5, the V gene TRBV5-1; TRBD2 aligns across 10 bases. J lost 5 bases, V lost 4 bases, and 11 bases had no gene match. The CDR3 totals 16 residues. Germline V gene lookup returns CDR1 SGHRS and CDR2 YFSETQ. CDR3 sequence (DNA): TGCGCCAGCAGCACCGAGGGGGGACTAGCGCGTGAGACCCAGTACTTC. Protein sequence: CASSTEGGLARETQYF.